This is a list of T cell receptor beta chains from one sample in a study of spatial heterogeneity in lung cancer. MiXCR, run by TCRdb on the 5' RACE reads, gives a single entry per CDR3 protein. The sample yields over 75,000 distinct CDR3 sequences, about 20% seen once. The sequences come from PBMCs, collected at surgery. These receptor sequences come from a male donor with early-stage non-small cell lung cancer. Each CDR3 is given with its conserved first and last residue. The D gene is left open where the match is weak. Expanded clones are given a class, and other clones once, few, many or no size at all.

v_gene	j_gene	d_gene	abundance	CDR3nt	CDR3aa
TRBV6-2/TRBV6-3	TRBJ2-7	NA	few	TGTGCCAGCAGTTACACGGTGACCTACGAGCAGTACTTC	CASSYTVTYEQYF
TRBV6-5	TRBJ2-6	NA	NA	TGTGCCAGCGCCACCGGGGGGGCCAACGTCCTGACTTTC	CASATGGANVLTF
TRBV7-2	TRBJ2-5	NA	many	TGTGCCAGCAGCTTAGTTAGGGGGCAAGAGACCCAGTACTTC	CASSLVRGQETQYF
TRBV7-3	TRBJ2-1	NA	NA	TGTGCCAGCAGCTCCCGAGTTCACAATGAGCAGTTCTTC	CASSSRVHNEQFF
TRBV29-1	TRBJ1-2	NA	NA	TGCAGCGTCGGGGGGGCCCAACAGGTTACTAACTATGGCTACACCTTC	CSVGGAQQVTNYGYTF
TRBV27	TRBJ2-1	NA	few	TGTGCCAGCAGCGGGGCAAGCTCCTACAATGAGCAGTTCTTC	CASSGASSYNEQFF
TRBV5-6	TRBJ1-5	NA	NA	TGTGCCAGCAGCTCCGGGCCCCGGGGTAACAATCAGCCCCAGCATTTT	CASSSGPRGNNQPQHF
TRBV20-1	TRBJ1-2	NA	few	TGCAGTGCTAGTTGGGGGGCGCCCGGCTACACCTTC	CSASWGAPGYTF
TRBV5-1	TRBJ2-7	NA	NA	TGCGCCAGCAGCTTGGGAGGACAGCACTACGAGCAGTACTTC	CASSLGGQHYEQYF
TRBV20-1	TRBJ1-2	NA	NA	TGCAGTGCCAGAGGGCCAGGGGACTATGGCTACACCTTC	CSARGPGDYGYTF
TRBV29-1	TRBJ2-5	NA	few	TGCAGCGTTGTAGGGGTCTGGGAGACCCAGTACTTC	CSVVGVWETQYF
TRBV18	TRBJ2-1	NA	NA	TGTGCCAGCTCACCACCGTCGGGGGCTGGGGGGGAGCAGTTCTTC	CASSPPSGAGGEQFF
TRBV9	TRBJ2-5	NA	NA	TGTGCCAGCAGCACCGGACACTCAGGGGAGACCCAGTACTTC	CASSTGHSGETQYF
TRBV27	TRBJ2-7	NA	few	TGTGCCAGCAGACCCTACAACAGCGTATCCGAGCAGTACTTC	CASRPYNSVSEQYF
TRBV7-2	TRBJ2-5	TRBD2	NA	TGTGCCAGCAGCTGGTTAGGCCTAGCGGGAGGAGAGACCCAGTACTTC	CASSWLGLAGGETQYF
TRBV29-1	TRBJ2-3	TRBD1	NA	TGCAGCGTTGAAGGAGTCAGGGGGACAGATACGCAGTATTTT	CSVEGVRGTDTQYF
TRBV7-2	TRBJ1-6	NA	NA	TGTGCCAGCAGCTTAGCGGGCAGGGGATCACCCCTCCACTTT	CASSLAGRGSPLHF
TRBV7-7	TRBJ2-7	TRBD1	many	TGTGCTAGCAGCCGGACAGGGGGCTTGTCCAAGCAGTACTTC	CASSRTGGLSKQYF
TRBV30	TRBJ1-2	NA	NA	TGTGCCTGGAGTGTACCAGGGAAGGGCTACACCTTC	CAWSVPGKGYTF
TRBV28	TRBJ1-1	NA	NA	TGTGCCAGCAGCTCCGTTACTGAAGCTTTCTTT	CASSSVTEAFF
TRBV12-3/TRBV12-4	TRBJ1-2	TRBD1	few	TGTGCCAGCAGTCCGGGGGGACAGGGGTATGGCTACACCTTC	CASSPGGQGYGYTF
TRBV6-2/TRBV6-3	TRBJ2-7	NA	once	TGTGCCAGCAGTTACTTCTACGAGCAGTACTTC	CASSYFYEQYF
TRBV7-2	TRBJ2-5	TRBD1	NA	TGTGCCAGCAGCGGACGGTCGGACAGGCTAACTTTTGGGACCCAGTACTTC	CASSGRSDRLTFGTQYF
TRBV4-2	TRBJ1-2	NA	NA	TGTGCCAGCAGCCAAATGACAGGAGCTGATAACTATGGCTACACCTTC	CASSQMTGADNYGYTF
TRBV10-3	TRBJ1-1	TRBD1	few	TGTGCCATCAGGACAGGGCAAGACACTGAAGCTTTCTTT	CAIRTGQDTEAFF
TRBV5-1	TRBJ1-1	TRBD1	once	TGCGCCAGCAGCGGGGGACAGGGTTTTTTAGCTGAAGCTTTCTTT	CASSGGQGFLAEAFF
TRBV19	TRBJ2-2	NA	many	TGTGCCAGTAGTATAGAGGCCCAATACACCGGGGAGCTGTTTTTT	CASSIEAQYTGELFF
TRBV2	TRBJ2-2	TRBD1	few	TGTGCCAGCAGTGGACAGGGGGCCACCGGGGAGCTGTTTTTT	CASSGQGATGELFF
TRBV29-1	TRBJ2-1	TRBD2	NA	TGCAGCGTCCACGGGACTAGCGGGAGGGCCGGTGAGCAGTTCTTC	CSVHGTSGRAGEQFF
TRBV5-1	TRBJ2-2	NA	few	TGCGCCAGCAGCTTGTCGGCCCGTGAAGGGGACGGGGAGCTGTTTTTT	CASSLSAREGDGELFF
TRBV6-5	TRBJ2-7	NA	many	TGTGCCAGCAGTGAGAGGACAGACTCCTACGAGCAGTACTTC	CASSERTDSYEQYF
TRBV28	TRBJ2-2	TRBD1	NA	TGTGCCAGCAGTTTATTGGCCGGGACAGGGATTACCGGGGAGCTGTTTTTT	CASSLLAGTGITGELFF
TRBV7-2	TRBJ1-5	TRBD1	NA	TGTGCCAGCAGCTTAGCGCCTTGGACAGGAGGCAGACAGCCCCAGCATTTT	CASSLAPWTGGRQPQHF
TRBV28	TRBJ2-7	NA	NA	TGTGCCAGCAGTTTATTTGGCAGCTTACGAGGCCAGTACTTC	CASSLFGSLRGQYF
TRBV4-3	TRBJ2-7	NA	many	TGCGCCAGCAGCCGGGACTTGACCTACGAGCAGTACTTC	CASSRDLTYEQYF